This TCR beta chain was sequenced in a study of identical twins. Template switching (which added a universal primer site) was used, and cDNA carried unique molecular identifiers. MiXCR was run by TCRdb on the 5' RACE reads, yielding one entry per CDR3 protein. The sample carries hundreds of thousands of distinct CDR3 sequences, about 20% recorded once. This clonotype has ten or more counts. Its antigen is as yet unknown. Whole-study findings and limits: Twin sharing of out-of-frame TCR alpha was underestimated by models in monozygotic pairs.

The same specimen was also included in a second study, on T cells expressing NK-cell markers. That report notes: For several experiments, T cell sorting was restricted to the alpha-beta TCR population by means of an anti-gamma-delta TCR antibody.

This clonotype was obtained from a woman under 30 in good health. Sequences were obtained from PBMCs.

The CDR3 here is CASGRGSADTQYF. The CDR3 region has the DNA TGCGCCAGCGGAAGAGGGAGCGCAGATACGCAGTATTTT. The rearrangement joins TRBV5-1 to TRBJ2-3; possibly TRBD2 for D (5 bases). From germline, CDR1 is SGHRS and CDR2 YFSETQ. The CDR3 contains 13 residues. Trimming left V 7 bases short and J 4 bases short, with 13 bases between.